The table lists the clone carrying this T cell receptor (beta chain) with many counts. The record originates from a study of molecular identifiers for immune sequencing clone quantification. TCRdb reprocessed the PCR reads with MiXCR, giving one entry per CDR3 protein. The sample carries just under 650,000 distinct CDR3 sequences, approximately 20% recorded once. Sorting captured naive CD8 T cells as CD8+CD4-CCR7+CD45RA+. The CDR3 is 16 amino acids. The germline V gene has CDR1 LGHNA and CDR2 YNFKEQ. Trimming stripped 5 bases from V and 9 bases from J, with 23 bases between. Input material: naive CD8+ T cells from blood, with Jurkat cell RNA spiked in. The subset is: FACS-sorted CD8+CD4-CCR7+CD45RA+ naive T cells. The chain recombines TRBV4-2 with TRBJ2-1; D might be TRBD1 or TRBD2, each matching 5 bases. This clonotype originated in a human donor in good health. Some libraries in this study had Jurkat cell RNA spiked in. The CDR3 DNA follows: TGTGCCAGCAGCGGAACCGGGACGGACCCTTTTGCTGAGCAGTTCTTC. As protein: CASSGTGTDPFAEQFF.